These 27 T cell receptor beta chains were sequenced from one sample in a study of CD8+CD57+ T cells in acquired aplastic anemia (dated by TCRdb to 2016 to 2019). The instrument given in TCRdb is Illumina HiSeq 2000. Genomic DNA served as template for TCR beta VDJ combination and CDR3 sequence profiling. The public sequencing data were trimmed at Q25 with fastp and processed into clonotypes with MiXCR by TCRdb, which kept only in-frame beta chains. Identical CDR3 protein sequences are pooled into one entry, listed with their most common genes and DNA. The sample table shows 68,000 or so distinct CDR3 sequences, and roughly half are seen once. Around 8.3% of the sample comes from the top ten. The specimen was sorted CD4+, CD8+, or CD8+CD57+ T cells (not recorded which) from PBMCs. These receptors were collected from a human donor in good health, serving as a control.

This clonotype has at least ten counts. The chain has TRBV2 and TRBJ2-2; a possible D gene is TRBD2 (6 bases). The CDR3 totals 18 residues. Trimming cost V 4 bases and J 1 base, with 19 bases left between them. Germline assignment: CDR1 SNHLY and CDR2 FYNNEI. CDR3 amino acids: CASSVPGGASVNTGELFF. The DNA for the CDR3 is TGTGCCAGCAGTGTCCCCGGTGGGGCTAGCGTGAACACCGGGGAGCTGTTTTTT.

The chain carries TRBV12-3 or TRBV12-4 and TRBJ2-1; D perhaps matches TRBD2 (5 bases). The V and J ends lost 1 base and 7 bases respectively, with 8 bases between them. The CDR3 is made up of 13 amino acids. The CDR3 reads CASSLGRRNEQFF. In nucleotides, the CDR3 is TGTGCCAGCAGTTTAGGCAGGAGGAATGAGCAGTTCTTC.

A word on this clonotype: The CDR3 end shows no conserved phenylalanine or tryptophan, and so a read error is likely. The chain recombines TRBV6-1 with TRBJ2-1, with 16 positions matching TRBD2. Trimming at V came to 3 bases and at J to 9 bases, leaving 2 bases not matched to a gene. The CDR3 spans 15 residues. Germline V CDR1 and CDR2: MNHNS, SASEGT. The DNA of the CDR3 is TGTGCCAGCAGTGAGGGACTAGCGGGAGGGTGTGAGCAGTTCTCC. It yields the protein CASSEGLAGGCEQFS.

This clonotype has a handful of counts. The chain carries TRBV2 and TRBJ1-2; 9 nucleotides match TRBD1. This CDR3 has 14 amino acids. Looked up from germline, CDR1 is SNHLY and CDR2 is FYNNEI. Trimming at V came to 8 bases and at J to 4 bases, leaving 8 bases not matched to a gene. CDR3 DNA: TGTGCCAGCGCCGCGGCGGGACAGGGCTATGGCTACACCTTC. It specifies CASAAAGQGYGYTF. The full variable domain, with the rest looked up from reference TRBV2 and TRBJ1-2, is EPEVTQTPSHQVTQMGQEVILRCVPISNHLYFYWYRQILGQKVEFLVSFYNNEISEKSEIFDDQFSVERPDGSNFTLKIRSTKLEDSAMYFCASAAAGQGYGYTFGSGTRLTVV.

This rearrangement joins TRBV10-3 to TRBJ2-5; TRBD1 matches at 9 bases. V gave up 5 bases and J gave up 5 bases; unmatched junction bases: 9. Looked up from germline, CDR1 is ENHRY and CDR2 is SYGVKD. The CDR3 loop spans 15 amino acids. Here the CDR3 DNA reads TGTGCCATCAGTAAACAGGGGGCGCTCAGGGAGACCCAGTACTTC. Its translation: CAISKQGALRETQYF.

The CDR3 spells CASSLQGLLAGNTIYF. For the CDR3, the DNA is TGTGCCAGCAGCTTGCAGGGCCTTTTGGCTGGAAACACCATATATTTT. The chain couples TRBV5-4 to TRBJ1-3, with a possible D match to TRBD1 (5 bases). Trimming pared 1 base from V and 2 bases from J, leaving 13 bases between. This CDR3 is built from 16 residues. Looked up from germline, CDR1 is SGHNT and CDR2 is YYREEE (reference sequence). The full variable domain, with the rest looked up from reference TRBV5-4 and TRBJ1-3, is ETGVTQSPTHLIKTRGQQVTLRCSSQSGHNTVSWYQQALGQGPQFIFQYYREEENGRGNFPPRFSGLQFPNYSSELNVNALELDDSALYLCASSLQGLLAGNTIYFGEGSWLTVV.

CDR3 sequence (DNA): TGTGCCAGTAGTTCGGACGGCCCGCATTCACCCCTCCACTTT. Translated: CASSSDGPHSPLHF. The gene calls are TRBV19 and TRBJ1-6; no clear D. CDR3 length: 14 amino acids. Between the trimmed V and J ends, which lost 5 bases and 8 bases, there was a span of 13 bases. Germline values: CDR1 LNHDA, CDR2 SQIVND (reference sequence).

This clonotype was recorded at least ten times. V gene TRBV30 combines with J gene TRBJ2-7; 8 nucleotides agree with TRBD2. The V gene's germline CDR1 is GTSNPN and CDR2 SVGIG (reference sequence). This CDR3 is built from 13 residues. J gave up 6 bases and V 3 bases, and 7 bases lay outside the gene matches. Here the CDR3 reads CAWSGGEEAEQYF. The DNA of the CDR3 is TGTGCCTGGAGCGGGGGGGAAGAGGCCGAGCAGTACTTC. The full variable domain, completed using reference TRBV30 and TRBJ2-7, is SQTIHQWPATLVQPVGSPLSLECTVEGTSNPNLYWYRQAAGRGLQLLFYSVGIGQISSEVPQNLSASRPQDRQFILSSKKLLLSDSGFYLCAWSGGEEAEQYFGPGTRLTVT.

The rearrangement uses TRBV4-1 and TRBJ1-3; 10 bases are shared with TRBD1. Trimming took 5 bases from V and 6 from J; bases not matched to a gene: 7. CDR1 MGHRA and CDR2 YSYEKL come from the germline V gene. The CDR3 consists of 15 residues. Written as DNA, the CDR3 is TGCGCCAGCAGCTACGGGACAGGGGTAGAAAACACCATATATTTT. It is translated as CASSYGTGVENTIYF.

This clonotype was seen a few times. Being one base from a much bigger clone, this may be a read error. The chain employs TRBV12-5 and TRBJ1-5, with 7 bases that match TRBD1. Germline CDR1 LGHNT, CDR2 FRNRAP. The CDR3 length is 14 residues. CDR3 residues: CSSCLKGAGQPQHF. The DNA for the CDR3 is TGTTCTAGTTGCCTTAAGGGGGCCGGTCAGCCCCAGCATTTT.

On this clonotype itself: Germline and junction disagree at one end, which may indicate a read error. This sequence joins TRBV7-8 and TRBJ1-1; D is undetermined. Germline V CDR1 and CDR2: SGHVS, FQNEAQ. CDR3 size: 13 residues. CDR3 bases: TGTGCCAGCAGCTTAGACAGAAACACTGAAGCTCTCTTT. This translates into CASSLDRNTEALF.

This sequence joins TRBV29-1 and TRBJ1-1; D gene ambiguous. CDR1 and CDR2 from the germline V gene are SQVTM and ANQGSEA. This CDR3 is 12 amino acids long. V lost 4 bases, J lost 4 bases, and 10 bases lay in between. Here the CDR3 reads CSVVPDTTEAFF. The CDR3 DNA reads as TGCAGCGTTGTCCCAGACACCACTGAAGCTTTCTTT.

This chain joins TRBV7-2 and TRBJ1-2; TRBD1 matches at 9 bases. Per the germline V gene, CDR1 is SGHTA and CDR2 is FQGNSA. This CDR3 comprises 15 residues. The trim removed 3 bases at V and 6 bases at J, leaving 8 bases unmatched. CDR3 loop: CASSFGTGRLDGYTF. CDR3 bases: TGTGCCAGCAGCTTCGGGACAGGGAGGCTGGATGGCTACACCTTC.

Written as DNA, the CDR3 is TGTGCCAGCAGGGGGACGGGAGATACAGATACGCAGTATTTT. It translates to CASRGTGDTDTQYF. This rearrangement joins TRBV6-1 to TRBJ2-3, with D possibly matching TRBD2 (6 bases). CDR1 and CDR2 from the germline V gene are MNHNS and SASEGT. Trimming shortened V by 6 bases and J by 3 bases, and 13 bases separated the two germline ends. The CDR3 is made up of 14 amino acids.

The chain recombines TRBV7-8 with TRBJ1-5, with TRBD1 identical over 11 bases. Germline-derived CDR1 and CDR2 are SGHVS and FQNEAQ. Unmatched junction bases numbered 6, after V lost 5 bases and J lost 6 bases. The CDR3 consists of 15 residues. The CDR3 DNA is TGTGCCAGCAGCCAAGGACAGGGGGCGAGTCAGCCCCAGCATTTT. It specifies CASSQGQGASQPQHF.

The table lists this clonotype with many counts. This chain connects TRBV5-1 to TRBJ2-5; 12 nucleotides line up with TRBD2. Germline values: CDR1 SGHRS, CDR2 YFSETQ. V gave up 4 bases and J gave up 1 base; unmatched junction bases: 5. The CDR3 extends over 16 amino acids. The CDR3 coding sequence is TGCGCCAGCAGCCCACCTAGCGGGGGGGCCCAAGAGACCCAGTACTTC. Residues: CASSPPSGGAQETQYF.

This clonotype was detected a few times. The V call is TRBV27, the J call TRBJ2-6; D unresolved. V lost 6 bases and J lost 2, with 5 bases in between. There are 13 residues in the CDR3. Germline lookup yields CDR1 MNHEY and CDR2 SMNVEV (reference sequence). Written as DNA, the CDR3 is TGTGCCAGCAGAGGACCTGGGGCCAACGTCCTGACTTTC. Protein: CASRGPGANVLTF. Full variable domain (outside the CDR3, taken from reference TRBV27 and TRBJ2-6): EAQVTQNPRYLITVTGKKLTVTCSQNMNHEYMSWYRQDPGLGLRQIYYSMNVEVTDKGDVPEGYKVSRKEKRNFPLILESPSPNQTSLYFCASRGPGANVLTFGAGSRLTVL.

This clonotype was detected many times. The V call is TRBV7-9, the J call TRBJ1-2; D remains ambiguous. The V gene lost 1 base and the J gene lost 5 bases, with 11 bases spanning the gap. Germline V CDR1 and CDR2: SEHNR, FQNEAQ (reference sequence). The length of the CDR3 is 14 residues. CDR3 nucleotides: TGTGCCAGCAGCTTAGTCGTGGGTTGGTATGGCTACACCTTC. The encoded protein is CASSLVVGWYGYTF.

The chain uses TRBV25-1 and TRBJ1-6; 10 nucleotides agree with TRBD1. J was trimmed by 6 bases and V by 3 bases; bases with no gene match: 2. CDR3 length: 15 residues. The germline gives CDR1 MGHDK, CDR2 SYGVNS. CDR3 amino acids: CASSEGDRGNSPLHF. In DNA form, the CDR3 reads TGTGCCAGCAGTGAGGGGGACAGGGGTAATTCACCCCTCCACTTT.

This chain links TRBV10-2 with TRBJ1-2; tentatively, D is TRBD1 (5 bases). The V and J ends lost 3 bases and 1 base respectively, with 15 bases between them. Germline lookup yields CDR1 WSHSY and CDR2 SAAADI. The CDR3 has 16 amino acids. CDR3 region: CASSEYLTGGNYGYTF. Here the CDR3 DNA reads TGCGCCAGCAGTGAATATCTTACAGGTGGTAACTATGGCTACACCTTC.

The chain is built from TRBV2 and TRBJ2-6; possibly TRBD1 or TRBD2 for D (6 bases each). There are 16 residues in the CDR3. V lost 10 bases and J lost 2, with 18 bases in between. Per the germline V gene, CDR1 is SNHLY and CDR2 is FYNNEI. CDR3 DNA sequence: TGTGCCACCACGCGCTTTCGGGGGCCTGGGGCCAACGTCCTGACTTTC. Translation: CATTRFRGPGANVLTF.

In its sample, this clonotype was seen many times. The CDR3: CASSYSKQNTEAFF. CDR3 bases: TGTGCCAGCAGTTACTCGAAACAAAACACTGAAGCTTTCTTT. The chain carries TRBV6-6 and TRBJ1-1; D uncertain. Trimming left V 0 bases short and J 2 bases short, with 7 bases between. Germline V gives CDR1 MNHNY, CDR2 SVGAGI (reference sequence). This CDR3 has 14 residues.

V usage is TRBV7-9 and J usage is TRBJ2-1, with D unclear. Germline V gene sequence: CDR1 SEHNR, CDR2 FQNEAQ (reference sequence). CDR3 length equals 14 residues. With 0 bases removed from V and 8 bases from J, the gap between germline ends came to 11 bases. The CDR3 region is CASSLASSLDEQFF. CDR3 sequence (DNA): TGTGCCAGCAGCTTAGCGAGCAGCTTGGATGAGCAGTTCTTC.

The chain is built from TRBV25-1 and TRBJ1-1; 8 positions match TRBD1. The CDR3 has 14 residues. Germline V gives CDR1 MGHDK, CDR2 SYGVNS. After removal of 6 bases from V and 3 bases from J, the junction contained 6 bases not matched to a gene. CDR3 nucleotides: TGTGCCAGCAGACGGACAGGGAGGGACACTGAAGCTTTCTTT. As protein: CASRRTGRDTEAFF.

This clonotype turned up a few times. The chain carries TRBV10-3 and TRBJ2-7; 8 nucleotides match TRBD1. Germline CDR1 is ENHRY and CDR2 is SYGVKD. After removal of 6 bases from V and 0 bases from J, the junction contained 4 bases not matched to a gene. The CDR3 length is 14 residues. CDR3 nucleotide sequence: TGTGCCATCAGGGGGGACAGGTACTCCTACGAGCAGTACTTC. Translating gives CAIRGDRYSYEQYF.

This rearrangement joins TRBV5-1 to TRBJ1-6; the match to TRBD1 covers 8 bases. This CDR3 spans 15 amino acids. V lost 4 bases to trimming and J lost 10 bases; unmatched junction nucleotides: 10. In germline, CDR1 is SGHRS, CDR2 YFSETQ. CDR3 coding DNA: TGCGCCAGCAGCGTGGACAGGGAGAGTGGGTCACCCCTCCACTTT. Translation gives CASSVDRESGSPLHF.

At least ten counts were recorded for this clonotype. V and J are TRBV20-1 and TRBJ1-1; D gene ambiguous. The germline V and J ends were trimmed by 0 bases and 4 bases, with 9 bases remaining between them. This CDR3 is 13 amino acids long. Germline V CDR1 and CDR2: DFQATT, SNEGSKA (reference sequence). In nucleotides, the CDR3 is TGCAGTGCTAGAGACTGGGGAGGCACTGAAGCTTTCTTT. Its protein is CSARDWGGTEAFF.